The 6 T cell receptor beta chains below come from one sample, sequenced in a study of shared clonotypes between healthy human individuals. Assay: immunoSEQ multiplex PCR; the TCRdb copy retains only in-frame clones and omits some. The sample records roughly 2.2 million clones, just over 90% being singletons. The sequencing sample was made of naive CD4+ T cells from PBMCs. The subset denotes: CD45RA+ positively selected. The receptor set was obtained from a man aged 18-30 years in good health. Some clones in this sample may be carry-over from other donors' samples.

The chain recombines TRBV6-1 with TRBJ2-3, with D uncertain. Germline loops: CDR1 MNHNS, CDR2 SASEGT. The CDR3 extends over 13 amino acids. V dropped 4 bases and J dropped 0 bases, with 5 bases sitting between them. The CDR3 sequence is CASSAYSTDTQYF. For the CDR3, the DNA is TGTGCCAGCAGTGCTTATAGCACAGATACGCAGTATTTT.

The chain is built from TRBV4-1 and TRBJ2-2; the D call may be TRBD1 or TRBD2 (6 bases each). Trimming pared 4 bases from V and 1 base from J, leaving 10 bases between. The length of the CDR3 is 15 residues. Germline V CDR1 and CDR2: MGHRA, YSYEKL. The CDR3 reads CASSRGTQNTGELFF. The CDR3 DNA reads TGCGCCAGCAGCCGCGGGACACAGAACACCGGGGAGCTGTTTTTT.

Here the CDR3 reads CASSPIGTGSGNTIYF. The CDR3 bases are TGTGCCAGCAGCCCCATCGGGACAGGGTCTGGAAACACCATATATTTT. The J gene is TRBJ1-3, the V gene TRBV27, with TRBD1 identical over 9 bases. J lost 1 base, V lost 6 bases, and 7 bases had no gene match. From germline, CDR1 is MNHEY and CDR2 SMNVEV (reference sequence). CDR3 length: 16 residues.

The rearrangement joins TRBV6-1 to TRBJ2-5; 9 bases line up with TRBD2. The CDR3 is 16 amino acids. The J segment lost 5 bases and the V segment lost 0 bases, leaving 7 bases of the junction unmatched. The germline V gene has CDR1 MNHNS and CDR2 SASEGT. The CDR3 DNA reads TGTGCCAGCAGTGAAGCGGCTAGCGGGATGGGGGAGACCCAGTACTTC. This sequence encodes CASSEAASGMGETQYF.

The gene calls are TRBV6-5 and TRBJ2-7; TRBD1 is a possible D gene (6 bases). This CDR3 is built from 15 residues. Trimming removed 2 bases from V and 6 bases from J, with 17 bases in between. Germline V CDR1 and CDR2: MNHEY, SVGAGI. DNA for the CDR3: TGTGCCAGCAGTTACGCTGCCAGGGGATCCGGCGAGCAGTACTTC. Translation gives CASSYAARGSGEQYF.

The chain has TRBV27 and TRBJ2-3, with a tentative D call TRBD2 (6 bases). Trimming took off 10 bases at V and 0 bases at J, with 11 bases between the two ends. The CDR3 spans 13 residues. CDR1 MNHEY and CDR2 SMNVEV come from the germline V gene (reference sequence). The CDR3 region is CATSGTSTDTQYF. The CDR3 DNA is TGTGCCACCTCCGGGACTAGCACAGATACGCAGTATTTT.